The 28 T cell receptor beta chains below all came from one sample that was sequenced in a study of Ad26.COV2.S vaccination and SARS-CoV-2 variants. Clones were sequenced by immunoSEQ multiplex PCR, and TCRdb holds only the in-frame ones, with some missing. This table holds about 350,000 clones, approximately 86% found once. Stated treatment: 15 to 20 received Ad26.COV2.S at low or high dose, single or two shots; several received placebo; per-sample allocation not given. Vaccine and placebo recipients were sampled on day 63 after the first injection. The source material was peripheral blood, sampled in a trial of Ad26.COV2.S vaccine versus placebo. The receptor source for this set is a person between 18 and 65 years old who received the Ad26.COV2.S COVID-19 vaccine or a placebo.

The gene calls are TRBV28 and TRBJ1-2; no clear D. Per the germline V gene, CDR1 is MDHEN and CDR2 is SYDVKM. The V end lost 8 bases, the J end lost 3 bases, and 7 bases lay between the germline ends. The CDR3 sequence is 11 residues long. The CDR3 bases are TGTGCCAGCGGGTGGGACTATGGCTACACCTTC. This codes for CASGWDYGYTF.

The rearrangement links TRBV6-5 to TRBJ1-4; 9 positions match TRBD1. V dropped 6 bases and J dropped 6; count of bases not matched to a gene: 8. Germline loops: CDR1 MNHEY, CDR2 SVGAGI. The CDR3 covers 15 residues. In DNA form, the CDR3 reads TGTGCCAGCAGAATAACCGGGACAGGGTATGAAAAACTGTTTTTT. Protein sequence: CASRITGTGYEKLFF.

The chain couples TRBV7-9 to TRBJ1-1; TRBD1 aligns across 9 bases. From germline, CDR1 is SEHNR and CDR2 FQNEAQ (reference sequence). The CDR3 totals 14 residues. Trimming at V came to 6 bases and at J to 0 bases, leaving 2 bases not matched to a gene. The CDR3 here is CASRGDRVNTEAFF. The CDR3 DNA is TGTGCCAGCAGAGGGGACAGGGTGAACACTGAAGCTTTCTTT.

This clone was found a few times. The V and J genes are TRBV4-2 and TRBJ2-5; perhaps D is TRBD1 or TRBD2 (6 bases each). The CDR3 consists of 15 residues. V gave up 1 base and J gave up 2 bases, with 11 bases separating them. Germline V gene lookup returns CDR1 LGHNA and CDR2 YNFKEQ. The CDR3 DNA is TGTGCCAGCAGCCAAGTAGGGGGGAATCAAGAGACCCAGTACTTC. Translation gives CASSQVGGNQETQYF.

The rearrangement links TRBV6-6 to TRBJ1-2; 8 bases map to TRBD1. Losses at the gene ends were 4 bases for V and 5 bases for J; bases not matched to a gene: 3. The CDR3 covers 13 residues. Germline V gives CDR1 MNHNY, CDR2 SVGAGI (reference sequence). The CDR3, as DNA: TGTGCCAGCAGTTTAGACAGGGGTTATGGCTACACCTTC. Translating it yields CASSLDRGYGYTF.

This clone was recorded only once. The DNA of the CDR3 is TGTGCCAGCACTTCTTCCCGGGACAGGGTGTACCCTGAAGCTTTCTTT. Translated, it gives CASTSSRDRVYPEAFF. The rearrangement links TRBV28 to TRBJ1-1; 9 nucleotides align to TRBD1. The CDR3 totals 16 residues. Germline-derived CDR1 and CDR2 are MDHEN and SYDVKM. The V gene end was trimmed by 7 bases and the J gene end by 6 bases; junction bases not matched to a gene: 15.

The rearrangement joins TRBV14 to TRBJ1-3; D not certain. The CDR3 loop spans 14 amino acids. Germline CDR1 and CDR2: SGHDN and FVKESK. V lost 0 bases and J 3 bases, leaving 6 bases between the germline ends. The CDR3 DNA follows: TGTGCCAGCAGCCAAGAAACGTATGGAAACACCATATATTTT. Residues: CASSQETYGNTIYF.

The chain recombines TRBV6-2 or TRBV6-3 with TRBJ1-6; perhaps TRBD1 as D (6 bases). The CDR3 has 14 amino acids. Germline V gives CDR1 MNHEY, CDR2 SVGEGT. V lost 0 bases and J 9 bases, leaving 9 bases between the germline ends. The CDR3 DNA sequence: TGTGCCAGCAGTTACTCTGGGGGCGGTTCACCCCTCCACTTT. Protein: CASSYSGGGSPLHF.

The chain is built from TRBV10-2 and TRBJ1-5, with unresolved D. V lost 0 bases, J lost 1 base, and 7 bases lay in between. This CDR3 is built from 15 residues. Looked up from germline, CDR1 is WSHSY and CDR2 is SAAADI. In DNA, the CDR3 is TGCGCCAGCAGTGAGTCTCAACCGAGCAATCAGCCCCAGCATTTT. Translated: CASSESQPSNQPQHF.

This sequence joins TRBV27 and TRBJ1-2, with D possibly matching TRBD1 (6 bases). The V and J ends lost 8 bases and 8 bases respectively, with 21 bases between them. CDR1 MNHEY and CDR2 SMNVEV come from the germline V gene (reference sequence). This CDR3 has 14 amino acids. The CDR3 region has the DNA TGTGCCAGCGGTCCCTGGGGGGGCGTCGGAGGCTACACCTTC. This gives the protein CASGPWGGVGGYTF.

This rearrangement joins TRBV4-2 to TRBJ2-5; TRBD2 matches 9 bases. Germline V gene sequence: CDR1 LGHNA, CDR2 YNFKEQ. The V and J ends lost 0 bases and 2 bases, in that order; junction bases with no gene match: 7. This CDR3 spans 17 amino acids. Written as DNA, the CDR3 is TGTGCCAGCAGCCAAGAAAGTCGCGGGAGGGGACAAGAGACCCAGTACTTC. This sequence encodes CASSQESRGRGQETQYF.

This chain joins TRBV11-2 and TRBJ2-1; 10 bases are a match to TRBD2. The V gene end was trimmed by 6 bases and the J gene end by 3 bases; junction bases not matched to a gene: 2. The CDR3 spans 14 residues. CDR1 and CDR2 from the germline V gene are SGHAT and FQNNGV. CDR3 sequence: CASSTSGNYNEQFF. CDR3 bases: TGTGCCAGCAGTACTAGCGGGAACTACAATGAGCAGTTCTTC.

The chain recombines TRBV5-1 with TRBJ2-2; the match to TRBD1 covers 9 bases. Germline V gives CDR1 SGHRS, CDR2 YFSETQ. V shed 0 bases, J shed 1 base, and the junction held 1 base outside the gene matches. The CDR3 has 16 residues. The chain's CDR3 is CASSLVTGGNTGELFF. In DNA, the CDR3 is TGCGCCAGCAGCTTGGTGACAGGGGGGAACACCGGGGAGCTGTTTTTT.

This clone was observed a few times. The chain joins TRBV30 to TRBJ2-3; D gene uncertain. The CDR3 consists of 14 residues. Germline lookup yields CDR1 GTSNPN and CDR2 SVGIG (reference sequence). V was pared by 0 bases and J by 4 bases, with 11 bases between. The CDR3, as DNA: TGTGCCTGGAGTGTTGCGGTGGGCCCAGATACGCAGTATTTT. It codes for CAWSVAVGPDTQYF. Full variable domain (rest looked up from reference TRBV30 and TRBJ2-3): SQTIHQWPATLVQPVGSPLSLECTVEGTSNPNLYWYRQAAGRGLQLLFYSVGIGQISSEVPQNLSASRPQDRQFILSSKKLLLSDSGFYLCAWSVAVGPDTQYFGPGTRLTVL.

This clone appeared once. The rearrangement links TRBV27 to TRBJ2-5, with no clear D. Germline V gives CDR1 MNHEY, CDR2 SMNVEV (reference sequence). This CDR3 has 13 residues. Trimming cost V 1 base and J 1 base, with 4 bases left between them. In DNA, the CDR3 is TGTGCCAGCAGTTTATATTCCCAAGAGACCCAGTACTTC. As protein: CASSLYSQETQYF.

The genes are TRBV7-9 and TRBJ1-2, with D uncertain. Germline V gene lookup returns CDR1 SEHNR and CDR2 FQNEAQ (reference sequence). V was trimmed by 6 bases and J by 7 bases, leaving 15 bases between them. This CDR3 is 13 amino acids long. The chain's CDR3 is CASRIAPGFGYTF. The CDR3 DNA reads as TGTGCCAGCAGAATAGCGCCAGGATTTGGCTACACCTTC.

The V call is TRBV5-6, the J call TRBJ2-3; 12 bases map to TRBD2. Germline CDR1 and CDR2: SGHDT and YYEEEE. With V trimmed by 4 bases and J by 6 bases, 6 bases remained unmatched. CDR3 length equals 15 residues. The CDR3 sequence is CASSLQTSGSDTQYF. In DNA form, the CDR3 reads TGTGCCAGCAGCCTCCAGACTAGCGGGAGTGATACGCAGTATTTT.

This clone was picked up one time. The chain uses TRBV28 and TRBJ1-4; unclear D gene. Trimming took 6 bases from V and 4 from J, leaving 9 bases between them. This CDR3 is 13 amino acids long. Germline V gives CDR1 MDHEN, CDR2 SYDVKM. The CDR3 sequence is CASSEDLNEKLFF. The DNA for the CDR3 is TGTGCCAGCAGCGAAGATCTTAATGAAAAACTGTTTTTT.

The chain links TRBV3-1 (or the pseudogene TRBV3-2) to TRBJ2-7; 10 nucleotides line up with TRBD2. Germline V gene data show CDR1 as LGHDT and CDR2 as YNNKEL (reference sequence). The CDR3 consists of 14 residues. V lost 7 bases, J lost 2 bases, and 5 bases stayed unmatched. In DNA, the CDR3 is TGTGCCAGCACCCCTAGCGGGGGCCCCTACGAGCAGTACTTC. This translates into CASTPSGGPYEQYF.

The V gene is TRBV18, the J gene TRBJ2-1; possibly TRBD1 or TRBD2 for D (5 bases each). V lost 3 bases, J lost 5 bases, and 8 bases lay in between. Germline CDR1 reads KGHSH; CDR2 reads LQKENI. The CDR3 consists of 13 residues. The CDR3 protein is CASSPGADNEQFF. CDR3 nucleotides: TGTGCCAGCTCACCCGGGGCGGACAATGAGCAGTTCTTC.

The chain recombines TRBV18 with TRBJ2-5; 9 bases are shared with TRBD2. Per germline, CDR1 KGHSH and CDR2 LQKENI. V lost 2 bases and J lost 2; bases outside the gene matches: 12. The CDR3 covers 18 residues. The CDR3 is CASSPRSGGSLGQETQYF. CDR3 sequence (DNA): TGTGCCAGCTCACCAAGGAGCGGGGGGTCCTTGGGACAAGAGACCCAGTACTTC.

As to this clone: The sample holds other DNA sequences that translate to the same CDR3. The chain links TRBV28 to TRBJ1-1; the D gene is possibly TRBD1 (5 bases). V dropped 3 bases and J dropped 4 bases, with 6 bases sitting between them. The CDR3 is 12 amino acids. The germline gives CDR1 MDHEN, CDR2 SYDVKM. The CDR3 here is CASSLRGTEAFF. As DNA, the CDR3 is TGTGCCAGCAGTTTGAGGGGCACTGAAGCTTTCTTT.

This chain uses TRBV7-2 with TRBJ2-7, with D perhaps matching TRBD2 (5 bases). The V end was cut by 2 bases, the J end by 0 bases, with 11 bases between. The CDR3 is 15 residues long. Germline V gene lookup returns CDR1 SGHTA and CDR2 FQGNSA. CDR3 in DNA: TGTGCCAGCAGCTTAAGTTGGGAGTTCTCCTACGAGCAGTACTTC. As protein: CASSLSWEFSYEQYF.

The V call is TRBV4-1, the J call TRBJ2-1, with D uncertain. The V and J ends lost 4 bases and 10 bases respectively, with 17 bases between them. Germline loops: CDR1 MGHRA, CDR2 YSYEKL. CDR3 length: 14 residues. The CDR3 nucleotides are TGCGCCAGCAGCCCCTATGGAGACGCCGACGAGCAGTTCTTC. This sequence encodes CASSPYGDADEQFF.

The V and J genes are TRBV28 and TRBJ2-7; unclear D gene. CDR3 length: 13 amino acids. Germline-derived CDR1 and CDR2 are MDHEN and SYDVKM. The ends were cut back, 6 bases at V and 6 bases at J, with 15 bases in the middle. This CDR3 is CASSGTPSREQYF. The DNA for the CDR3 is TGTGCCAGCAGCGGAACACCGTCCCGCGAGCAGTACTTC. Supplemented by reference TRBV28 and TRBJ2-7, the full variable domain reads DVKVTQSSRYLVKRTGEKVFLECVQDMDHENMFWYRQDPGLGLRLIYFSYDVKMKEKGDIPEGYSVSREKKERFSLILESASTNQTSMYLCASSGTPSREQYFGPGTRLTVT.

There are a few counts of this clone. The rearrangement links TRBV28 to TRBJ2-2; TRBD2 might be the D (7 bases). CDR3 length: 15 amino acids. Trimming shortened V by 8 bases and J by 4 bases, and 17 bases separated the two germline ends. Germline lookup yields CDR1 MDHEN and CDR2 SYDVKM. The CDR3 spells CASQGSGVGTGELFF. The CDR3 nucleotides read TGTGCCAGCCAGGGGAGCGGGGTGGGCACCGGGGAGCTGTTTTTT.

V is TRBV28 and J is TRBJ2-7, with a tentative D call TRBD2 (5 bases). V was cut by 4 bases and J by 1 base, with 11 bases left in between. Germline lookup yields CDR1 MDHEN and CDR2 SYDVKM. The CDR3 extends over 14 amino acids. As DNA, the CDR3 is TGTGCCAGCAGTTCGGGGAGTCGATCCTACGAGCAGTACTTC. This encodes CASSSGSRSYEQYF.

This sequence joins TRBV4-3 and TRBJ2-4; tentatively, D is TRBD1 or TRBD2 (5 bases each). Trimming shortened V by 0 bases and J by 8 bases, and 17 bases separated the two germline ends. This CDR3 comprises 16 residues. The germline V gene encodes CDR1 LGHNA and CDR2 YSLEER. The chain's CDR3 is CASSQEARDQGDIQYF. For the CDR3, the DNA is TGCGCCAGCAGCCAAGAGGCCCGAGACCAGGGAGACATTCAGTACTTC.